These 10 T cell receptor beta chains originate from one sample sequenced in a study of OX40 agonist ivuxolimab in advanced cancers. The assay was immunoSEQ multiplex PCR, and TCRdb's table has in-frame clones only and misses some. The sample has some 70,000 clones; 84% are singletons. The sample in question was CD4+ or CD8+ T cells sorted from blood, obtained in a trial of the OX40 agonist ivuxolimab. These receptors all come from an adult with an advanced solid tumor such as melanoma, head and neck, liver or kidney cancer.

V usage is TRBV28 and J usage is TRBJ1-4, with D possibly matching TRBD1 (5 bases). The CDR3 is 13 amino acids. Deletions cut 6 bases from V and 2 bases from J, with 7 bases between. The germline V gene has CDR1 MDHEN and CDR2 SYDVKM. CDR3 DNA: TGTGCCAGCAGGGGGCACACTAATGAAAAACTGTTTTTT. Amino acid sequence: CASRGHTNEKLFF.

V and J are TRBV2 and TRBJ2-5, with 12 nucleotides matching TRBD2. Germline assignment: CDR1 SNHLY and CDR2 FYNNEI. With V trimmed by 6 bases and J by 3 bases, 5 bases remained unmatched. This CDR3 comprises 15 residues. The CDR3 here is CASRPLAGGKETQYF. The CDR3 coding sequence is TGTGCCAGCAGGCCTCTAGCGGGGGGGAAAGAGACCCAGTACTTC.

V usage is TRBV6-5 and J usage is TRBJ1-6, with D perhaps matching TRBD1 (5 bases). CDR3 length: 14 residues. Germline V lookup: CDR1 MNHEY, CDR2 SVGAGI. Between the trimmed V and J ends, which lost 2 bases and 5 bases, there was a span of 7 bases. This chain's CDR3 is CASSYRGDNSPLHF. Written as DNA, the CDR3 is TGTGCCAGCAGTTACAGAGGGGATAATTCACCCCTCCACTTT.

In its sample, this clone was seen once. The chain couples TRBV28 to TRBJ2-5; D may correspond to TRBD1 or TRBD2 (5 bases each). The V gene's germline CDR1 is MDHEN and CDR2 SYDVKM. The germline V and J ends were trimmed by 9 bases and 5 bases, with 13 bases remaining between them. The CDR3 is made up of 12 amino acids. DNA of the CDR3: TGTGCCAGTTGTGGGGGATGGGAGACCCAGTACTTC. It specifies CASCGGWETQYF.

As for this clone: Other DNA sequences in the same sample also yield this CDR3. The chain combines TRBV28 with TRBJ1-2, with D possibly matching TRBD1 (6 bases). V was shortened by 5 bases and J by 7 bases, with 17 bases between the two germline ends. The CDR3 is made up of 14 amino acids. Looked up from germline, CDR1 is MDHEN and CDR2 is SYDVKM. DNA of the CDR3: TGTGCCAGCAGTCTAGGAGGGGGGGCTGGTGGCTACACCTTC. It encodes CASSLGGGAGGYTF.

The rearrangement uses TRBV5-4 and TRBJ2-1; 7 nucleotides match TRBD1. The CDR3 is 15 amino acids. V gave up 4 bases and J gave up 6 bases; unmatched junction bases: 10. In germline, CDR1 is SGHNT, CDR2 YYREEE (reference sequence). The CDR3, as DNA: TGTGCCAGCAGCAGTCCGGGACAGAATCCCAATGAGCAGTTCTTC. It specifies CASSSPGQNPNEQFF.

The chain employs TRBV7-3 and TRBJ2-5; D gene uncertain. The germline V gene has CDR1 SGHTA and CDR2 FQGTGA. The ends were cut back, 2 bases at V and 0 bases at J, with 4 bases in the middle. This CDR3 has 13 amino acids. The CDR3 coding sequence is TGTGCCAGCAGCTTAGGTTACCAAGAGACCCAGTACTTC. Protein product: CASSLGYQETQYF.

The chain recombines TRBV30 with TRBJ2-7; TRBD2 might be the D (6 bases). The V gene's germline CDR1 is GTSNPN and CDR2 SVGIG (reference sequence). Deletions cut 5 bases from V and 2 bases from J, with 13 bases between. The CDR3 spans 13 residues. The CDR3 DNA follows: TGTGCCTGGTCCCTCGGGAGTGCCTACGAGCAGTACTTC. Encoded protein: CAWSLGSAYEQYF.

The CDR3 DNA reads TGTGCCAGCAGTGAACGATTTGACGAGCAGTACTTC. Translating it yields CASSERFDEQYF. The chain is built from TRBV6-1 and TRBJ2-7; D uncertain. In germline, CDR1 is MNHNS, CDR2 SASEGT. CDR3 length: 12 residues. The V gene lost 2 bases and the J gene lost 5 bases, with 7 bases spanning the gap.

The CDR3 sequence is CATSRRWTSRDEQFF. CDR3 DNA sequence: TGTGCCACCAGCAGGAGGTGGACTAGTAGGGATGAGCAGTTCTTC. The chain uses TRBV15 and TRBJ2-1; 7 positions match TRBD2. The length of the CDR3 is 15 residues. The junction had 10 bases not matched to a gene; V was cut back by 3 bases and J by 8 bases. CDR1 is LNHNV and CDR2 is YYDKDF in the germline V gene (reference sequence).